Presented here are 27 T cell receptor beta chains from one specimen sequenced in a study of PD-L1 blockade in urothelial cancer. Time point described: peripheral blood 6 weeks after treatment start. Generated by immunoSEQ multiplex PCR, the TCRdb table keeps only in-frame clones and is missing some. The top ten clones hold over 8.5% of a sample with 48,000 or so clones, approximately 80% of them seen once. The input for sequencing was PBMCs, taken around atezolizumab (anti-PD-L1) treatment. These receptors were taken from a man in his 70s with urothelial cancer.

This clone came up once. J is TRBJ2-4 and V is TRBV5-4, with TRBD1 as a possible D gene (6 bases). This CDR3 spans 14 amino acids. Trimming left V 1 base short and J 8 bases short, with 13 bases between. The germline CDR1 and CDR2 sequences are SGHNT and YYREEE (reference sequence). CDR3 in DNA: TGTGCCAGCAGCTTGTGGACAGCGGCACACATTCAGTACTTC. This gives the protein CASSLWTAAHIQYF.

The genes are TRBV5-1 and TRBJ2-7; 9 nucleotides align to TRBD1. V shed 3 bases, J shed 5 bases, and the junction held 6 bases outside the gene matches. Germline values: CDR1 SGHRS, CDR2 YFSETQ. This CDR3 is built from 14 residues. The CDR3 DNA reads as TGCGCCAGCAGCTACCCGGACAGGGGCAACGAGCAGTACTTC. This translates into CASSYPDRGNEQYF.

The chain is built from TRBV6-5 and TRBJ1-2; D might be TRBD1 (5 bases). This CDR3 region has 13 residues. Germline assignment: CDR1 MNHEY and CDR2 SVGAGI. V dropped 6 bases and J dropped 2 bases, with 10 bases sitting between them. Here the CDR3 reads CASRPQGNYGYTF. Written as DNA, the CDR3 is TGTGCCAGCAGGCCTCAGGGAAACTATGGCTACACCTTC.

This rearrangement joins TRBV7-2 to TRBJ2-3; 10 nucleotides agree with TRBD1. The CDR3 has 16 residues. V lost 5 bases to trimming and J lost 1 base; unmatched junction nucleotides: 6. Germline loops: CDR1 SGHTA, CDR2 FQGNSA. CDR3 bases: TGTGCCAGCAGCAAAAGGACAGGGGGGGGCACAGATACGCAGTATTTT. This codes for CASSKRTGGGTDTQYF.

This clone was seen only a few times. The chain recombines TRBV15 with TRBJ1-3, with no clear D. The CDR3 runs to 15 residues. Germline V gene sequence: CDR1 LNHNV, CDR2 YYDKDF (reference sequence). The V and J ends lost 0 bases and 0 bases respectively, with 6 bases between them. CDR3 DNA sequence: TGTGCCACCAGCAGAGAACGGTACTCTGGAAACACCATATATTTT. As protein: CATSRERYSGNTIYF.

CDR3 nucleotides: TGTGCCACCAGCGCGGGGGAACGGGGTGAGCAGTTCTTC. This sequence encodes CATSAGERGEQFF. The J gene is TRBJ2-1, the V gene TRBV10-3; 7 bases match TRBD2. Germline CDR1 reads ENHRY; CDR2 reads SYGVKD. The J segment lost 9 bases and the V segment lost 10 bases, leaving 12 bases of the junction unmatched. CDR3 length: 13 amino acids.

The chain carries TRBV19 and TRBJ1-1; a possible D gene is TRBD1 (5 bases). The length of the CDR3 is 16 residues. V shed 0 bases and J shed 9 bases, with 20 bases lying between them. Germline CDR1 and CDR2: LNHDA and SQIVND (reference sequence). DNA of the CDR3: TGTGCCAGTAGTATAGACAGTACCGGGACTCCCTTTAAAGCTTTCTTT. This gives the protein CASSIDSTGTPFKAFF.

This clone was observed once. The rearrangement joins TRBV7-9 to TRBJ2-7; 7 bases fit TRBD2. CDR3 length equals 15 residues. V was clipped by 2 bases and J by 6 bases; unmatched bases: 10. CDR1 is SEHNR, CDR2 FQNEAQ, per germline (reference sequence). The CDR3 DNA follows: TGTGCCAGCAGCTTAAGGACTAGAGGGCCACCCGAGCAGTACTTC. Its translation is CASSLRTRGPPEQYF.

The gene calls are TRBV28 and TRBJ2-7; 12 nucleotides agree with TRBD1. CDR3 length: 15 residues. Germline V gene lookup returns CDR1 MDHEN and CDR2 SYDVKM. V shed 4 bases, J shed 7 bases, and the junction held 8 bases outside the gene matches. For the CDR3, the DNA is TGTGCCAGCAGTTCCCCGGGACAGGGGGCTCTAGAGCAGTACTTC. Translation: CASSSPGQGALEQYF.

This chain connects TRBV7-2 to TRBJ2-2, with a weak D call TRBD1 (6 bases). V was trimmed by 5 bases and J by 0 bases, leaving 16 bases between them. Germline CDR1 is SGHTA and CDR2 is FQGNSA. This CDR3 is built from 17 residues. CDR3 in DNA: TGTGCCAGCAGCCCCTGGGGGCCTAGCACGAACACCGGGGAGCTGTTTTTT. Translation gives CASSPWGPSTNTGELFF.

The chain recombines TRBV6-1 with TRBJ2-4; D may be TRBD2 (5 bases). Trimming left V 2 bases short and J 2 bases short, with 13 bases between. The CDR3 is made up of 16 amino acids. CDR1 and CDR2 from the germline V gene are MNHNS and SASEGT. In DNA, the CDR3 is TGTGCCAGCAGTGAATCCCTAGGCGGGTCCAAAAACATTCAGTACTTC. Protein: CASSESLGGSKNIQYF.

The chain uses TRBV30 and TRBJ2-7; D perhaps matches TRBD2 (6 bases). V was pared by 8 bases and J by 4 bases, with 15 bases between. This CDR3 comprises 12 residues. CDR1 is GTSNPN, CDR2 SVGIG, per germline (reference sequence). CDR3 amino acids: CARDGREYEQYF. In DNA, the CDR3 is TGTGCCAGGGACGGACGGGAGTACGAGCAGTACTTC.

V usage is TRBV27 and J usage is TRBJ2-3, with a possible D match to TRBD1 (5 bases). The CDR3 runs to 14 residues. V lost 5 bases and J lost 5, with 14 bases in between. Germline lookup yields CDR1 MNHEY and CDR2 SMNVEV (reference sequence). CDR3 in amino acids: CASSQAAGLDTQYF. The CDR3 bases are TGTGCCAGCAGTCAAGCCGCAGGGTTAGATACGCAGTATTTT.

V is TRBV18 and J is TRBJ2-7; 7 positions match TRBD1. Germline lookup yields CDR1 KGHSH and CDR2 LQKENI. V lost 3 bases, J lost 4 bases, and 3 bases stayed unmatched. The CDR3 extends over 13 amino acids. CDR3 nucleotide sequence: TGTGCCAGCTCACCCACGGACAGGTACGAGCAGTACTTC. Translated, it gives CASSPTDRYEQYF.

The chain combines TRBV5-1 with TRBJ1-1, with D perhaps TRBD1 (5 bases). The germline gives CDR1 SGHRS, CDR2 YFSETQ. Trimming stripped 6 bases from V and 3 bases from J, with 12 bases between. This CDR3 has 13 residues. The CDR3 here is CASTQQDHTEAFF. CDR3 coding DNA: TGCGCCAGCACCCAACAGGACCACACTGAAGCTTTCTTT. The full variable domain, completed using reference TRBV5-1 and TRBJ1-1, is KAGVTQTPRYLIKTRGQQVTLSCSPISGHRSVSWYQQTPGQGLQFLFEYFSETQRNKGNFPGRFSGRQFSNSRSEMNVSTLELGDSALYLCASTQQDHTEAFFGQGTRLTVV.

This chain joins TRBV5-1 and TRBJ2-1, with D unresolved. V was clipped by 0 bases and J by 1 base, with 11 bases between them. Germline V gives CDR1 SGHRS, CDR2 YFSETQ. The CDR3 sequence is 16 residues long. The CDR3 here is CASSLAGGASYNEQFF. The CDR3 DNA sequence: TGCGCCAGCAGCTTGGCCGGCGGAGCTTCCTACAATGAGCAGTTCTTC.

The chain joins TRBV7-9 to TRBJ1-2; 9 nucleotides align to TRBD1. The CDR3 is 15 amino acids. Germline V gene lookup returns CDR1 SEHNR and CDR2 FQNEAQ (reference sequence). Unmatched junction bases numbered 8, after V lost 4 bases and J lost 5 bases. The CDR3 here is CASSSTGGNSYGYTF. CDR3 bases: TGTGCCAGCAGCTCCACAGGGGGCAATTCGTATGGCTACACCTTC.

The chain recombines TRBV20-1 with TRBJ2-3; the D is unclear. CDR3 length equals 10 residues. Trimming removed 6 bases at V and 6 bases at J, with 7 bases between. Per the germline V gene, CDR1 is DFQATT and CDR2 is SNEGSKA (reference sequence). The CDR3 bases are TGCAGTGCCTTCGGGGATACGCAGTATTTT. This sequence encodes CSAFGDTQYF.

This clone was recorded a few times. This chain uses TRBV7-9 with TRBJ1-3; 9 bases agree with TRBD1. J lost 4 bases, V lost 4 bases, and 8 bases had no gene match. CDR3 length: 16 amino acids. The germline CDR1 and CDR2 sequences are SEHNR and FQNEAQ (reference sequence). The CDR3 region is CASSSKDRGSGNTIYF. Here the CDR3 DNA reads TGTGCCAGCAGCTCGAAGGACAGGGGATCCGGAAACACCATATATTTT.

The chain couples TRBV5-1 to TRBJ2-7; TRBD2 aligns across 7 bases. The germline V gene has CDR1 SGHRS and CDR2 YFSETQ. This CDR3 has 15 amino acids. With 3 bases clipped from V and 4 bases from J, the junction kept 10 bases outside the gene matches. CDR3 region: CASSSDAAGVYEQYF. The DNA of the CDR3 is TGCGCCAGCAGCTCGGACGCGGCGGGAGTTTACGAGCAGTACTTC.

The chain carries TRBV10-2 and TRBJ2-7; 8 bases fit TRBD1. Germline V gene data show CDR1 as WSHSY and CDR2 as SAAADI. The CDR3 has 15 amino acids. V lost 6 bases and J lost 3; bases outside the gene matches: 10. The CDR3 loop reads CASSPTGEKGYEQYF. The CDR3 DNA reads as TGCGCCAGCAGCCCGACAGGGGAGAAGGGCTACGAGCAGTACTTC.

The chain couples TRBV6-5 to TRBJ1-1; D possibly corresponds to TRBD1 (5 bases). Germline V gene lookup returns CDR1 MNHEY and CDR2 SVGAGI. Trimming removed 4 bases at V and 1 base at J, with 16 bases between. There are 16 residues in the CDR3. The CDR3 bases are TGTGCCAGCAGTTCGCTACTCGGGGGATCGAACACTGAAGCTTTCTTT. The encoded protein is CASSSLLGGSNTEAFF.

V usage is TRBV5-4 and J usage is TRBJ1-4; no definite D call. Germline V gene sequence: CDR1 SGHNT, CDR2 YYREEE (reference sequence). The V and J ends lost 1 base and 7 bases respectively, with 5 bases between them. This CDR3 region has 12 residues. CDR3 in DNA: TGTGCCAGCAGCTTGAGAGGTGAAAAACTGTTTTTT. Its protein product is CASSLRGEKLFF. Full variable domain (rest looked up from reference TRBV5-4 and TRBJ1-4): ETGVTQSPTHLIKTRGQQVTLRCSSQSGHNTVSWYQQALGQGPQFIFQYYREEENGRGNFPPRFSGLQFPNYSSELNVNALELDDSALYLCASSLRGEKLFFGSGTQLSVL.

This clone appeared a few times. The CDR3 here is CASSYAANSNQPQHF. CDR3 DNA: TGTGCCAGTAGCTACGCGGCAAATAGCAATCAGCCCCAGCATTTT. This sequence joins TRBV19 and TRBJ1-5, with no clear D. V dropped 6 bases and J dropped 0 bases, with 12 bases sitting between them. The germline V gene has CDR1 LNHDA and CDR2 SQIVND (reference sequence). The CDR3 spans 15 residues.

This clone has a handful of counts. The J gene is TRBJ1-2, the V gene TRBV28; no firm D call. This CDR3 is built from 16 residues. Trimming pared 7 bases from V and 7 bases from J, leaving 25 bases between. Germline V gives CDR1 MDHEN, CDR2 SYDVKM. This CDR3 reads CASTSPKTPRSGGYTF. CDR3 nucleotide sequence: TGTGCCAGCACCTCTCCCAAGACCCCTCGGTCGGGTGGCTACACCTTC.

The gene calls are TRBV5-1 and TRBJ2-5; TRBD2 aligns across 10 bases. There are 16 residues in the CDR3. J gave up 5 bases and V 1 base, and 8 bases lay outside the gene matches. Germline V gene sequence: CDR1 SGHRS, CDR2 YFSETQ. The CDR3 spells CASSLLGSSGRETQYF. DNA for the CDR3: TGCGCCAGCAGCTTGTTGGGCAGTAGCGGGAGGGAGACCCAGTACTTC.

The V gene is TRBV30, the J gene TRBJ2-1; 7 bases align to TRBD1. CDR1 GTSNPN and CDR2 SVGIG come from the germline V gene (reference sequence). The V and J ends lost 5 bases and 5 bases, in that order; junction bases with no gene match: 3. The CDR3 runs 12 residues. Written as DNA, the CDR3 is TGTGCCTGGGAACAGGGGCACAATGAGCAGTTCTTC. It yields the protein CAWEQGHNEQFF.